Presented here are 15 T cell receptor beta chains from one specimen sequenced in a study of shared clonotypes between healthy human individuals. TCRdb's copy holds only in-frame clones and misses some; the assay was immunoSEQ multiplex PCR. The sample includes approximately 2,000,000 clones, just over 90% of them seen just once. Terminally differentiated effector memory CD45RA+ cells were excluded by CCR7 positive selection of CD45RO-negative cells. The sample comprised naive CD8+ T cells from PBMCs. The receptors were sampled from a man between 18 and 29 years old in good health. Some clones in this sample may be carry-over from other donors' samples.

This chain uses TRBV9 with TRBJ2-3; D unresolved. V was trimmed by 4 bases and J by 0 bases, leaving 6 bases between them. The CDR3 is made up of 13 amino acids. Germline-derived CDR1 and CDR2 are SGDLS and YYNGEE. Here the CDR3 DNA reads TGTGCCAGCAGCCTTCAGAGCACAGATACGCAGTATTTT. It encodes CASSLQSTDTQYF.

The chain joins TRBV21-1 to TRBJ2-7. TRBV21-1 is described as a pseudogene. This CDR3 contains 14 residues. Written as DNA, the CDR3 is TGTGCCAGCAGCAAGGGGGGCAGGGGTTACGAGCAGTACTTC. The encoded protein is CASSKGGRGYEQYF.

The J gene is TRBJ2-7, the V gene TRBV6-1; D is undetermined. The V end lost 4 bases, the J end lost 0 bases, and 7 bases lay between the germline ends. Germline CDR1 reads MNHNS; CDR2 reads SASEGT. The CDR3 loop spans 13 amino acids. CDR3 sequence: CASSGSISYEQYF. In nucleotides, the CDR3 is TGTGCCAGCAGTGGATCAATCTCCTACGAGCAGTACTTC.

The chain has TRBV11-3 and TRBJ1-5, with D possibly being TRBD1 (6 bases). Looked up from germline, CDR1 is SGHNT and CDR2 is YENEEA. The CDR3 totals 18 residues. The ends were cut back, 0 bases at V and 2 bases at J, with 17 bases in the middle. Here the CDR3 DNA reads TGTGCCAGCAGCTTAGATTCGTCGGGGGCGCCGGGCAATCAGCCCCAGCATTTT. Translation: CASSLDSSGAPGNQPQHF. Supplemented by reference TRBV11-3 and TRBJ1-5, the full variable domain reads EAGVVQSPRYKIIEKKQPVAFWCNPISGHNTLYWYLQNLGQGPELLIRYENEEAVDDSQLPKDRFSAERLKGVDSTLKIQPAELGDSAVYLCASSLDSSGAPGNQPQHFGDGTRLSIL.

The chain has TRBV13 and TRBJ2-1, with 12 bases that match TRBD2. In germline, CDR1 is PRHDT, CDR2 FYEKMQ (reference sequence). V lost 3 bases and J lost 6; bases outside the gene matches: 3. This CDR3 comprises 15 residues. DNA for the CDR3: TGTGCCAGCAGCTTTAGACTAGCGGGAGCCAATGAGCAGTTCTTC. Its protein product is CASSFRLAGANEQFF.

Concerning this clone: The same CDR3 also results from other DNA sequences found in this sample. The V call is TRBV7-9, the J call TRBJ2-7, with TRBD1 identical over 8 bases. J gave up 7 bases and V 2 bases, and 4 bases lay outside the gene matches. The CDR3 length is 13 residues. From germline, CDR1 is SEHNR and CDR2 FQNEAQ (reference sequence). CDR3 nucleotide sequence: TGTGCCAGCAGCTTACAGGGGGCGAGAGAGCAGTACTTC. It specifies CASSLQGAREQYF.

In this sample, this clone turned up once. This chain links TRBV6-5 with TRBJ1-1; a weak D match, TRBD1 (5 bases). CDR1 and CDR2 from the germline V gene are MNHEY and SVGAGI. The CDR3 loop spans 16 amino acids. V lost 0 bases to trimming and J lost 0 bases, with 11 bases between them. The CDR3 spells CASSYSEAGLNTEAFF. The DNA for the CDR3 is TGTGCCAGCAGTTACTCGGAGGCAGGGCTGAACACTGAAGCTTTCTTT.

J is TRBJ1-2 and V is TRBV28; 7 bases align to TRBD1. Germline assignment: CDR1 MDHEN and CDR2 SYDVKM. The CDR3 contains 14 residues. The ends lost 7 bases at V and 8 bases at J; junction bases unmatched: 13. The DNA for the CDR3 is TGTGCCAGCAAACCGCCGGGACAGTTTTACGGCTACACCTTC. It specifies CASKPPGQFYGYTF.

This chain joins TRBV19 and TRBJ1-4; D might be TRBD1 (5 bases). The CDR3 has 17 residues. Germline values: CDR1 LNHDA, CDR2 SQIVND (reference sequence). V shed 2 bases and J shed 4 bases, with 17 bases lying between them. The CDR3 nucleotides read TGTGCCAGTAGTATATCAAGACCGGGACGAGTTAATGAAAAACTGTTTTTT. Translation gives CASSISRPGRVNEKLFF.

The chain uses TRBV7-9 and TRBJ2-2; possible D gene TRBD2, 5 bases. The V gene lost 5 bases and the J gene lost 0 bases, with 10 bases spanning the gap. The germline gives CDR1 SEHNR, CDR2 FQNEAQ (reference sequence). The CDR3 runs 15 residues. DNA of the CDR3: TGTGCCAGCAGCCCAGCGGAGGCGAACACCGGGGAGCTGTTTTTT. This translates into CASSPAEANTGELFF.

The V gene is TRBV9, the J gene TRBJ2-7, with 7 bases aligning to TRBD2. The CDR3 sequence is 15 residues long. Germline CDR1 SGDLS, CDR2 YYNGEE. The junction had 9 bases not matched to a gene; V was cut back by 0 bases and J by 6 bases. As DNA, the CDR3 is TGTGCCAGCAGCGTAGTGGGGGGGAGCAAATCCGAGCAGTACTTC. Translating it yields CASSVVGGSKSEQYF.

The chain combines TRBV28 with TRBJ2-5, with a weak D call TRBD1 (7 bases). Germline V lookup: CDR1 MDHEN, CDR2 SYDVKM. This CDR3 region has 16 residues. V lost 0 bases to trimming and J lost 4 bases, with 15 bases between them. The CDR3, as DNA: TGTGCCAGCAGTTTATGGGGCAGGGGGGTTCGAGAGACCCAGTACTTC. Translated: CASSLWGRGVRETQYF.

DNA of the CDR3: TGTGCCATCACCGGGGTCAATCAGCCCCAGCATTTT. Residues: CAITGVNQPQHF. The rearrangement joins TRBV6-7 to TRBJ1-5; D is ambiguous. TRBV6-7 is labeled an ORF, and its function is uncertain. The CDR3 has 12 amino acids. Trimming stripped 10 bases from V and 3 bases from J, with 10 bases between.

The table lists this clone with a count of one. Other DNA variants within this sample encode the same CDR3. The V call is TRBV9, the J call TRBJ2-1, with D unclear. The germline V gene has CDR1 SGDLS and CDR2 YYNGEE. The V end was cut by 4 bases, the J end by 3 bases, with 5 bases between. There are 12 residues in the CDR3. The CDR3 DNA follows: TGTGCCAGCAGCAGTGACTACAATGAGCAGTTCTTC. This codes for CASSSDYNEQFF.

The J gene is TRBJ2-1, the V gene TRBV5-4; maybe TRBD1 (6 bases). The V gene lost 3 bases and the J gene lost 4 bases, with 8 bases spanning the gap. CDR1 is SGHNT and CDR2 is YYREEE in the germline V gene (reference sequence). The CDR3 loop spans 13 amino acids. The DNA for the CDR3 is TGTGCCAGCAGCTCCGACAGGTACAATGAGCAGTTCTTC. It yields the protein CASSSDRYNEQFF.